The following is a TCR beta chain sequence with its context. Its antigen is not yet known. No base quality values were provided; no much bigger clone lies one nucleotide off. TCRbeta CDR3 regions were amplified from genomic DNA using the immunoSEQ Assay, a bias-controlled multiplex PCR. Per the authors' processing: The number of nucleated cells in each sample was estimated from the amplification of reference gene primers within the assay. To quantify the absolute abundance of each unique TCRbeta CDR3 rearrangement, sequence reads were collapsed and filtered. Productive Simpson clonality was computed per sample as the square root of Simpson's diversity index over productive rearrangements. TCRdb took over this immuneACCESS table, retaining in-frame rearrangements with V and J assigned. Such tables are incomplete; in checked studies, under half of the missing clones stem from an unresolved V gene, and the remainder is unexplained. For V, J and clone size, that table is used; D and trimming come from the DNA. Here the sample has 100,000 or so clones; approximately 86% occur a single time. Of the sample, under 15% is held by the ten largest clones.

This record belongs to a study of blood T cell repertoires in COVID-19 (dated by TCRdb to about 2020). Background for the entire study: The collaborator samples originated in the United States, Italy and Spain and spanned the acute and convalescent phases of COVID-19. The prospective study material was composed of cDNA or gDNA derived from T cells, B-cell-depleted T cells, or PBMCs. The dataset comprised deeply sampled blood TCRbeta repertoires from subjects exposed to, actively infected with, or recovered from COVID-19. The repertoires were released in a freely available public database meant as a resource for research on the immune response to SARS-CoV-2. The samples were drawn from two sources: the first 160 participants of the ongoing ImmuneRACE study, and approximately 1,300 subjects contributed by 6 global collaborators. The sample metadata nearly always contained a de-identified subject ID, COVID-19 status, age in years and sex. Where HLA class I and class II types were available, the types were taken from metadata supplied by the sample provider, not from assay-based typing.

Whole blood was collected in K2EDTA tubes by collaborating institutions according to the institutions' own protocols. For TCRbeta analysis, collaborators shipped samples as frozen whole blood, isolated PBMCs, or DNA extracted from either of those sample types. The CDR3 has 16 amino acids, counting the end cysteine and phenylalanine. The sequence is cut down to CDR3 DNA, 48 bases in frame from base 1. After removal of 1 base from V and 5 bases from J, the junction retains 10 bases not matched to a gene. CDR1 and CDR2, per the germline V gene (reference sequence), are SGHNT and YYREEE. Summary of the overall study and its limitations: The amount of clinical and demographic metadata varied by source and participant and was provided uncurated.

Sequencing used peripheral blood. The chain uses TRBV5-4 and TRBJ1-2; 8 bases in between match TRBD1. The sequence was collected from a man aged 50 to 60 with active or convalescent COVID-19. DNA sequence: TGTGCCAGCAGCTTGAGTCCGGGACAGGAAGGGTATGGCTACACCTTC. This codes for CASSLSPGQEGYGYTF.